These T cell receptor beta chains were read from a single sample in a study of T-cell memory formation after mild COVID-19. TCRdb passed the 5' RACE reads through MiXCR, listing each CDR3 protein once. The top ten clones hold around a fifth of a sample with under 450,000 distinct CDR3 sequences, around 14% of them seen once. Sample: PBMCs or a T cell subset sorted from them (not recorded which). The receptors originated from a young man who had mild COVID-19 (a few samples of this study predate the infection). Cell type and time point are not known. CDR3s include the opening cysteine and the closing phenylalanine or tryptophan. Fields, in order: CDR3 protein, CDR3 DNA, clone size, D gene, J gene, V gene. A D gene is named only where the DNA matches it firmly. Size tells how often a clone was seen (once, few, many) or the class of an expanded clone, and some rows leave it out.

cdr3_aa: CSVSGGARNQPQHF
cdr3_nt: TGCAGCGTTTCTGGAGGGGCCAGAAATCAGCCCCAGCATTTT
clone_size: .
d_call: .
j_call: TRBJ1-5
v_call: TRBV29-1

cdr3_aa: CASSTGTRAEKLFF
cdr3_nt: TGTGCCAGCAGCACAGGGACCCGGGCTGAAAAACTGTTTTTT
clone_size: many
d_call: .
j_call: TRBJ1-4
v_call: TRBV7-2

cdr3_aa: CASSLTFGSGPGDEQFF
cdr3_nt: TGTGCCAGCAGCTTAACGTTCGGTAGCGGGCCAGGCGATGAGCAGTTCTTC
clone_size: few
d_call: TRBD2
j_call: TRBJ2-1
v_call: TRBV11-1

cdr3_aa: CSARVAGLAGEEQFF
cdr3_nt: TGCAGTGCTAGAGTGGCGGGACTAGCGGGGGAGGAGCAGTTCTTC
clone_size: few
d_call: TRBD2
j_call: TRBJ2-1
v_call: TRBV20-1

cdr3_aa: CATSDRAGASDTQYF
cdr3_nt: TGTGCCACCAGTGATCGGGCAGGGGCTTCAGATACGCAGTATTTT
clone_size: few
d_call: .
j_call: TRBJ2-3
v_call: TRBV24-1

cdr3_aa: CAISGTGGSGANVLTF
cdr3_nt: TGTGCCATCAGCGGGACAGGGGGATCTGGGGCCAACGTCCTGACTTTC
clone_size: many
d_call: TRBD1
j_call: TRBJ2-6
v_call: TRBV10-3

cdr3_aa: CSAQLAGVETQYF
cdr3_nt: TGCAGTGCTCAACTAGCGGGGGTCGAAACGCAGTATTTT
clone_size: .
d_call: TRBD2
j_call: TRBJ2-3
v_call: TRBV20-1

cdr3_aa: CRAASRDRTDEQFF
cdr3_nt: TGCAGAGCCGCGTCCCGGGACAGGACCGATGAGCAGTTCTTC
clone_size: .
d_call: TRBD1
j_call: TRBJ2-1
v_call: TRBV20-1

cdr3_aa: CASSSRTGSNYYGYTF
cdr3_nt: TGTGCCAGCAGCTCGCGGACAGGTTCGAACTACTATGGCTACACCTTC
clone_size: few
d_call: TRBD1
j_call: TRBJ1-2
v_call: TRBV7-2

cdr3_aa: CASSPGRGDEKLFF
cdr3_nt: TGCGCCAGCAGTCCGGGACGGGGTGACGAAAAACTGTTTTTT
clone_size: few
d_call: .
j_call: TRBJ1-4
v_call: TRBV4-3

cdr3_aa: CSASSQRGSYNEQFF
cdr3_nt: TGCAGTGCTAGTTCCCAGCGGGGCTCCTACAATGAGCAGTTCTTC
clone_size: few
d_call: TRBD2
j_call: TRBJ2-1
v_call: TRBV20-1

cdr3_aa: CASSYSMVGGEGNEQFF
cdr3_nt: TGTGCCAGCAGTTACTCGATGGTGGGGGGTGAGGGTAATGAGCAGTTCTTC
clone_size: .
d_call: .
j_call: TRBJ2-1
v_call: TRBV6-5

cdr3_aa: CASRGTGWRNTEAFF
cdr3_nt: TGTGCCAGCCGAGGGACAGGGTGGAGGAACACTGAAGCTTTCTTT
clone_size: few
d_call: TRBD1
j_call: TRBJ1-1
v_call: TRBV6-4

cdr3_aa: CASNLLSGGMRDTQYF
cdr3_nt: TGTGCCAGCAACCTCCTCTCAGGGGGGATGAGAGATACGCAGTATTTT
clone_size: many
d_call: .
j_call: TRBJ2-3
v_call: TRBV12-3/TRBV12-4

cdr3_aa: CASRLGATSTDTQYF
cdr3_nt: TGTGCCAGTCGGCTAGGGGCTACCAGCACAGATACGCAGTATTTT
clone_size: few
d_call: .
j_call: TRBJ2-3
v_call: TRBV7-2

cdr3_aa: CASSATGGTNNEQFF
cdr3_nt: TGTGCCAGCAGCGCAACGGGGGGGACTAACAATGAGCAGTTCTTC
clone_size: .
d_call: TRBD2
j_call: TRBJ2-1
v_call: TRBV5-5

cdr3_aa: CASSPDGQPQHF
cdr3_nt: TGTGCCAGCAGTCCCGACGGACAGCCCCAGCATTTT
clone_size: many
d_call: .
j_call: TRBJ1-5
v_call: TRBV7-9

cdr3_aa: CASSQQTTGFEQFF
cdr3_nt: TGTGCCAGCAGCCAACAAACTACAGGGTTTGAGCAGTTCTTC
clone_size: .
d_call: .
j_call: TRBJ2-1
v_call: TRBV3-1

cdr3_aa: CASGGAVYNEQFF
cdr3_nt: TGTGCCAGCGGGGGGGCAGTCTACAATGAGCAGTTCTTC
clone_size: many
d_call: .
j_call: TRBJ2-1
v_call: TRBV9

cdr3_aa: CASLAPNNEQFF
cdr3_nt: TGTGCCAGCCTGGCGCCCAACAATGAGCAGTTCTTC
clone_size: many
d_call: .
j_call: TRBJ2-1
v_call: TRBV27

cdr3_aa: CASSLGAPIETQYF
cdr3_nt: TGTGCCAGCAGCTTGGGGGCTCCCATAGAGACCCAGTACTTC
clone_size: few
d_call: .
j_call: TRBJ2-5
v_call: TRBV5-5

cdr3_aa: CASGSGGWYGYTF
cdr3_nt: TGTGCCAGCGGATCAGGGGGCTGGTATGGCTACACCTTC
clone_size: .
d_call: TRBD1
j_call: TRBJ1-2
v_call: TRBV25-1

cdr3_aa: CASSTGGETQYF
cdr3_nt: TGTGCCAGCAGCACAGGGGGGGAGACCCAGTACTTC
clone_size: many
d_call: TRBD1
j_call: TRBJ2-5
v_call: TRBV7-8

cdr3_aa: CAWSVGIQETQYF
cdr3_nt: TGTGCCTGGAGTGTAGGAATTCAGGAGACCCAGTACTTC
clone_size: once
d_call: .
j_call: TRBJ2-5
v_call: TRBV30

cdr3_aa: CASSPSPGQGDGNYGYTF
cdr3_nt: TGTGCCAGCAGCCCTTCGCCGGGGCAGGGGGATGGAAACTATGGCTACACCTTC
clone_size: .
d_call: TRBD1
j_call: TRBJ1-2
v_call: TRBV7-9

cdr3_aa: CSAREREGSNQPQHF
cdr3_nt: TGCAGTGCTAGAGAGAGGGAGGGGAGCAATCAGCCCCAGCATTTT
clone_size: few
d_call: .
j_call: TRBJ1-5
v_call: TRBV20-1

cdr3_aa: CASSVDGQGAREQYF
cdr3_nt: TGTGCCAGCAGCGTAGATGGACAGGGGGCGCGGGAGCAGTACTTC
clone_size: .
d_call: TRBD1
j_call: TRBJ2-7
v_call: TRBV9

cdr3_aa: CATSDWGQFTQYF
cdr3_nt: TGTGCCACCAGTGATTGGGGACAGTTTACGCAGTATTTT
clone_size: .
d_call: TRBD1
j_call: TRBJ2-3
v_call: TRBV24-1

cdr3_aa: CAISDRSREGTDTQYF
cdr3_nt: TGTGCCATCAGTGACCGTTCCAGGGAGGGCACAGATACGCAGTATTTT
clone_size: .
d_call: .
j_call: TRBJ2-3
v_call: TRBV10-3

cdr3_aa: CSARHLSLGRDGLDYGYTF
cdr3_nt: TGCAGTGCTAGACACCTCTCCCTTGGGCGGGACGGGTTGGACTATGGCTACACCTTC
clone_size: few
d_call: .
j_call: TRBJ1-2
v_call: TRBV20-1

cdr3_aa: CASGGQGNTGELFF
cdr3_nt: TGTGCCAGCGGAGGACAGGGAAACACCGGGGAGCTGTTTTTT
clone_size: .
d_call: TRBD1
j_call: TRBJ2-2
v_call: TRBV2

cdr3_aa: CASNPGSGGNEQFF
cdr3_nt: TGTGCCAGCAACCCGGGGTCTGGGGGTAATGAGCAGTTCTTC
clone_size: few
d_call: .
j_call: TRBJ2-1
v_call: TRBV6-5

cdr3_aa: CASSQDLASGVIEQYF
cdr3_nt: TGCGCCAGCAGCCAAGATTTGGCTAGCGGGGTTATCGAGCAGTACTTC
clone_size: .
d_call: TRBD2
j_call: TRBJ2-7
v_call: TRBV4-3

cdr3_aa: CSVSKGEGETQYF
cdr3_nt: TGCAGCGTCTCCAAAGGCGAGGGAGAGACCCAGTACTTC
clone_size: .
d_call: .
j_call: TRBJ2-5
v_call: TRBV29-1

cdr3_aa: CASTLYRDRYNEQFF
cdr3_nt: TGTGCCAGCACCCTGTACCGGGACAGGTACAATGAGCAGTTCTTC
clone_size: .
d_call: TRBD1
j_call: TRBJ2-1
v_call: TRBV6-1

cdr3_aa: CASSVGWERMNTEAFF
cdr3_nt: TGTGCCAGCAGCGTAGGGTGGGAGAGGATGAACACTGAAGCTTTCTTT
clone_size: .
d_call: .
j_call: TRBJ1-1
v_call: TRBV9

cdr3_aa: CASSLQTSGGVNEQFF
cdr3_nt: TGCGCCAGCAGCCTCCAGACTAGCGGGGGGGTCAATGAGCAGTTCTTC
clone_size: many
d_call: TRBD2
j_call: TRBJ2-1
v_call: TRBV5-1

cdr3_aa: CASSWGGSPETQYF
cdr3_nt: TGTGCCAGCAGCTGGGGGGGGTCCCCAGAGACCCAGTACTTC
clone_size: many
d_call: TRBD2
j_call: TRBJ2-5
v_call: TRBV11-2

cdr3_aa: CASSPDRGLNTEAFF
cdr3_nt: TGTGCCAGCAGCCCGGACAGGGGGCTTAACACTGAAGCTTTCTTT
clone_size: many
d_call: TRBD1
j_call: TRBJ1-1
v_call: TRBV6-2/TRBV6-3

cdr3_aa: CASSVAGGLGETQYF
cdr3_nt: TGTGCCAGCAGCGTAGCGGGGGGGCTTGGAGAGACCCAGTACTTC
clone_size: few
d_call: TRBD2
j_call: TRBJ2-5
v_call: TRBV9

cdr3_aa: CASSNAGTPREQYF
cdr3_nt: TGTGCCAGCAGCAACGCCGGGACCCCACGGGAGCAGTACTTC
clone_size: .
d_call: .
j_call: TRBJ2-7
v_call: TRBV6-2/TRBV6-3

cdr3_aa: CASSQYLQETQYF
cdr3_nt: TGTGCCAGCAGCCAGTACTTACAAGAGACCCAGTACTTC
clone_size: few
d_call: .
j_call: TRBJ2-5
v_call: TRBV14

cdr3_aa: CASSLRSRELFF
cdr3_nt: TGCGCCAGCAGCCTACGATCTCGGGAGCTGTTTTTT
clone_size: .
d_call: .
j_call: TRBJ2-2
v_call: TRBV4-3

cdr3_aa: CASSPGTGTQGEQFF
cdr3_nt: TGTGCCAGCAGCCCTGGGACAGGGACCCAGGGTGAGCAGTTCTTC
clone_size: few
d_call: TRBD1
j_call: TRBJ2-1
v_call: TRBV7-3

cdr3_aa: CASSVVPGTHNEQFF
cdr3_nt: TGTGCCAGCAGCGTAGTCCCGGGGACCCACAATGAGCAGTTCTTC
clone_size: many
d_call: .
j_call: TRBJ2-1
v_call: TRBV9

cdr3_aa: CSVAGQGYNEQFF
cdr3_nt: TGCAGCGTGGCGGGACAGGGCTACAATGAGCAGTTCTTC
clone_size: .
d_call: TRBD1
j_call: TRBJ2-1
v_call: TRBV29-1

cdr3_aa: CASSLSGVSSDTQYF
cdr3_nt: TGTGCCAGCAGTCTTAGCGGGGTTAGTTCAGATACGCAGTATTTT
clone_size: many
d_call: TRBD2
j_call: TRBJ2-3
v_call: TRBV12-3/TRBV12-4

cdr3_aa: CASSPWGGRETQYF
cdr3_nt: TGTGCCAGCAGCCCCTGGGGGGGCCGGGAGACCCAGTACTTC
clone_size: .
d_call: .
j_call: TRBJ2-5
v_call: TRBV7-9

cdr3_aa: CASSTQNSPLHF
cdr3_nt: TGTGCCAGCAGCACTCAGAATTCACCCCTCCACTTT
clone_size: many
d_call: .
j_call: TRBJ1-6
v_call: TRBV4-2

cdr3_aa: CASSLIRAGTGELFF
cdr3_nt: TGCGCCAGCAGCTTGATCAGGGCGGGGACCGGGGAGCTGTTTTTT
clone_size: few
d_call: .
j_call: TRBJ2-2
v_call: TRBV5-1

cdr3_aa: CASSQPGALALHF
cdr3_nt: TGTGCCAGCAGCCAACCAGGGGCCTTGGCCCTCCACTTT
clone_size: .
d_call: .
j_call: TRBJ1-6
v_call: TRBV3-1

cdr3_aa: CASSFHGGYNEQFF
cdr3_nt: TGTGCCAGCAGTTTTCATGGGGGTTACAATGAGCAGTTCTTC
clone_size: few
d_call: .
j_call: TRBJ2-1
v_call: TRBV12-3/TRBV12-4

cdr3_aa: CSATGPEDPYEQYF
cdr3_nt: TGCAGTGCCACGGGACCCGAAGATCCCTACGAGCAGTACTTC
clone_size: few
d_call: .
j_call: TRBJ2-7
v_call: TRBV20-1